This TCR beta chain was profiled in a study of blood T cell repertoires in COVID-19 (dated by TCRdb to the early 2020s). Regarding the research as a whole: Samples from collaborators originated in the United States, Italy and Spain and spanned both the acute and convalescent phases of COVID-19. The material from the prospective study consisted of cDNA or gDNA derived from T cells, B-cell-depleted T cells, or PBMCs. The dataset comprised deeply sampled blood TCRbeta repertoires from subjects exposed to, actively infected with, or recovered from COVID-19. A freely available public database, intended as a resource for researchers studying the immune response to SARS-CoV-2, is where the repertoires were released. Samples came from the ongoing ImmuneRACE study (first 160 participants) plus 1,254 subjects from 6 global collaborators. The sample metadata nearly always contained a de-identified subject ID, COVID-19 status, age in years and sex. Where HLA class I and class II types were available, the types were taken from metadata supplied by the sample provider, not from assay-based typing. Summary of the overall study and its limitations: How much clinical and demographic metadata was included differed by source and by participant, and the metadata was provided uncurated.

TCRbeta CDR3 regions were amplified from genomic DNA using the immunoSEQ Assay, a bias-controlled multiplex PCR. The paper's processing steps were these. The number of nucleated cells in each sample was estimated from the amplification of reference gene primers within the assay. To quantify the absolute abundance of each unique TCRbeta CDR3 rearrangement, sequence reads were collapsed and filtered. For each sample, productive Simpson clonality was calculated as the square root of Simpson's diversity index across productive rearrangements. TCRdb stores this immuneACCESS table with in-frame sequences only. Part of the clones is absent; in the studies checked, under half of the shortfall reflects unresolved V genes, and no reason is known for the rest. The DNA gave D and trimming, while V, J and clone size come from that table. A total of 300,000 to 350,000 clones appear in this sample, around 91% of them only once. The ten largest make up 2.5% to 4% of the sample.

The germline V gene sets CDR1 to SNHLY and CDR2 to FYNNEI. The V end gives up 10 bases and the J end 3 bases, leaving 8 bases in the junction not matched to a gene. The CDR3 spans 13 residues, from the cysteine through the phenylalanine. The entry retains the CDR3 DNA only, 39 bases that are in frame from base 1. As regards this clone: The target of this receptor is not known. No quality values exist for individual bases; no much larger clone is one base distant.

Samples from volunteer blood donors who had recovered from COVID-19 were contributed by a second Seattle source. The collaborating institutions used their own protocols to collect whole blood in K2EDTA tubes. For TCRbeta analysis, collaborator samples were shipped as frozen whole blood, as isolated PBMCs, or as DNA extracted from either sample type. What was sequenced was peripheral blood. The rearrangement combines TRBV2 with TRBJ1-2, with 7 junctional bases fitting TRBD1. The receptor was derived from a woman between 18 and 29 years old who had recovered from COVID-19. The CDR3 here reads CATRTGPDYGYTF. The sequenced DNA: TGTGCCACCAGGACAGGTCCTGACTATGGCTACACCTTC.